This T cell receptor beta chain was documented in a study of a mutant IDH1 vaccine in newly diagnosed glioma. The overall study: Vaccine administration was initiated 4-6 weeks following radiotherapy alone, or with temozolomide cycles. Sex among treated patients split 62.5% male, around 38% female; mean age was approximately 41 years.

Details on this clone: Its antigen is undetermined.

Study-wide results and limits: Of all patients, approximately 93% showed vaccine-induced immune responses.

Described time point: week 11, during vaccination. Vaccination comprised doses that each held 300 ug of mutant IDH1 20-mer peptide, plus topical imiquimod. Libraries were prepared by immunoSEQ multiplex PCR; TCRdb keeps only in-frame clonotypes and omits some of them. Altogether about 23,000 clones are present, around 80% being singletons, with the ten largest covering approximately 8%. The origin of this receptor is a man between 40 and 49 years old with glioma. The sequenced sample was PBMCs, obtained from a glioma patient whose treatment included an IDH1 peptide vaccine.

This CDR3 reads CASSQQRTSEQFF. The CDR3, as DNA: TGTGCCAGCAGCCAGCAACGGACGAGTGAGCAGTTCTTC. The chain recombines TRBV7-2 with TRBJ2-1; D uncertain. The CDR3 loop spans 13 amino acids. The V gene's germline CDR1 is SGHTA and CDR2 FQGNSA. V was shortened by 5 bases and J by 9 bases, with 14 bases between the two germline ends.